The entry below describes one T cell receptor beta chain. This sample is part of a study of control samples from healthy donors and cancer patients. Assay used: immunoSEQ multiplex PCR; TCRdb lists only in-frame clones, some missing. Of 150,000 to 200,000 clones in the sample, nearly 90% were seen once. This CDR3 is built from 18 residues. V trimming: 0 bases; J trimming: 7 bases; junction bases outside the gene matches: 10. Germline lookup yields CDR1 KGHDR and CDR2 SFDVKD. The TCR was taken from a woman aged 45 to 65 in good health. V and J are TRBV24-1 and TRBJ2-1; 11 nucleotides align to TRBD1. Sequenced material: blood. CDR3 DNA: TGTGCCACCAGTGATTTGCATTCCGGACAGGGGGCACGAAATGAGCAGTTCTTC. Amino acid sequence: CATSDLHSGQGARNEQFF.